This T cell receptor beta chain was sequenced in a study of blood T cell repertoires in COVID-19. Study background: COVID-19 samples, acute and convalescent, were from the United States, Italy and Spain.

Some clones are missing from TCRdb's copy, which holds only in-frame ones; the method was immunoSEQ multiplex PCR. The top ten hold 2% to 2.5% of the sample, which has about 250,000 clones, about 88% seen once. Remarks on this clone: Relative to the germline gene, one junction end is altered; a read error may explain this.

Germline CDR1 reads SSHAT; CDR2 reads FNYEAQ (reference sequence). This CDR3 has 16 residues. This receptor was identified in a woman between 40 and 50 years old who had recovered from COVID-19. This chain links TRBV7-7 with TRBJ2-5, with D perhaps matching TRBD2 (5 bases). Input material: peripheral blood. This CDR3 is CASSLWSRVPEGTQYF. CDR3 nucleotides: TGTGCTAGCAGCTTATGGAGTAGGGTCCCCGAGGGGACCCAGTACTTC. Based on the CDR3 plus reference TRBV7-7 and TRBJ2-5, the full variable domain is GAGVSQSPRYKVTKRGQDVTLRCDPISSHATLYWYQQALGQGPEFLTYFNYEAQPDKSGLPSDRFSAERPEGSISTLTIQRTEQRDSAMYRCASSLWSRVPEGTQYFGPGTRLLVL.